The source of this T cell receptor beta chain is a study of cytomegalovirus exposure and HLA in healthy donors. As regards this clone: The same CDR3 is also encoded by other DNA sequences in this sample.

The PCR contained 60 Vbeta and 13 Jbeta primers. This table comes from immunoSEQ multiplex PCR, and its TCRdb copy is limited to in-frame clones, with some not included. The sample records some 150,000 clones, around 83% being singletons. The CDR3 extends over 15 amino acids. The junction had 5 bases not matched to a gene; V was cut back by 8 bases and J by 5 bases. Looked up from germline, CDR1 is MNHNS and CDR2 is SASEGT. The TCR was taken from a man aged 35 to 55 in good health and CMV-seropositive. V usage is TRBV6-1 and J usage is TRBJ2-5; 16 nucleotides align to TRBD2. Sequenced input: PBMCs. Here the CDR3 reads CASSGLAGGQETQYF. For the CDR3, the DNA is TGTGCCAGCTCGGGACTAGCGGGAGGGCAGGAGACCCAGTACTTC.